This T cell receptor (beta chain) is drawn from a study of shared clonotypes between healthy human individuals. A CD45RA-negative memory subset and a CD45RA+ naive subset were separated from the CD4+ cells. The length of the CDR3 is 16 residues. V gave up 5 bases and J gave up 6 bases; unmatched junction bases: 12. Germline V gives CDR1 SEHNR, CDR2 FQNEAQ (reference sequence). To note about this clone: Its antigen is undetermined.

Whole-study results and caveats: Sharing of clonotypes among donors was expected to vary with sequencing depth. Non-shared clonotypes were found to have lower generation probabilities than the clonotypes that were shared by all four of the sorted-subset donors.

Sequencing was performed with immunoSEQ multiplex PCR; in TCRdb, only in-frame clones are kept and a portion is missing. The sample holds about a million clones, about 74% seen once. The sequence was collected from a man aged 18 to 35 in good health. The chain couples TRBV7-9 to TRBJ1-4; 7 bases fit TRBD1. The sample comprised memory CD4+ T cells sorted from blood. Stated subset: CD45RA-negative fraction. The chain's CDR3 is CASSRLLTGSDEKLFF. The CDR3 region has the DNA TGTGCCAGCAGCCGTCTTCTGACAGGGTCTGATGAAAAACTGTTTTTT.